This T cell receptor beta chain was profiled in a study of T cells in Graves' hyperthyroidism and ophthalmopathy. Overall study: Prior to any treatment, at the point of initial diagnosis, peripheral blood was collected.

Amplification yielded TCR beta CDR3 regions, with RNA transcripts as the source. Primed by the HTBI set, a first-round RT-PCR was run on the TCR CDR3. TCRdb reanalysed the multiplex PCR reads using MiXCR and keeps one entry per CDR3 protein. The table includes some 600,000 distinct CDR3 sequences, approximately 15% detected once. Germline CDR1 reads SGHDN; CDR2 reads FVKESK. This CDR3 has 15 amino acids. Between the trimmed V and J ends, which lost 1 base and 0 bases, there was a span of 7 bases. This clonotype was recorded at least ten times. What it binds is unknown. The study's findings and limits: A model of 13 V-J pairs discriminated ophthalmopathy from stable hyperthyroidism.

Thyroid ultrasound, orbital computed tomography, clinical symptoms, and serum thyroxine and TRAb underpinned diagnoses. The genes are TRBV14 and TRBJ1-3, with D uncertain. The TCR originated in a woman younger than 45 with Graves' hyperthyroidism that later progressed to Graves' ophthalmopathy. Sequencing was carried out using blood. CDR3 sequence (DNA): TGTGCCAGCAGCCAAGGGTACCACTCTGGAAACACCATATATTTT. Its protein is CASSQGYHSGNTIYF.